This note documents a single TCR beta chain sequence. Vbeta (60) and Jbeta (13) primers were used in the PCR. Some clones are missing from TCRdb's copy, which holds only in-frame ones; the method was immunoSEQ multiplex PCR. The sample has approximately 140,000 clones; 73% are singletons. The V and J ends lost 4 bases and 4 bases, in that order; junction bases with no gene match: 1. This CDR3 comprises 13 residues. CDR1 and CDR2 (germline): SGHNT, YENEEA. The record originates from a study of cytomegalovirus exposure and HLA in healthy donors. The source is a woman under 30 in good health and CMV-seronegative. Sequenced material: PBMCs. The gene calls are TRBV11-3 and TRBJ2-1; the match to TRBD2 covers 7 bases. The CDR3 DNA is TGTGCCAGCAGCTCTAGCGGATACAATGAGCAGTTCTTC. Protein product: CASSSSGYNEQFF.